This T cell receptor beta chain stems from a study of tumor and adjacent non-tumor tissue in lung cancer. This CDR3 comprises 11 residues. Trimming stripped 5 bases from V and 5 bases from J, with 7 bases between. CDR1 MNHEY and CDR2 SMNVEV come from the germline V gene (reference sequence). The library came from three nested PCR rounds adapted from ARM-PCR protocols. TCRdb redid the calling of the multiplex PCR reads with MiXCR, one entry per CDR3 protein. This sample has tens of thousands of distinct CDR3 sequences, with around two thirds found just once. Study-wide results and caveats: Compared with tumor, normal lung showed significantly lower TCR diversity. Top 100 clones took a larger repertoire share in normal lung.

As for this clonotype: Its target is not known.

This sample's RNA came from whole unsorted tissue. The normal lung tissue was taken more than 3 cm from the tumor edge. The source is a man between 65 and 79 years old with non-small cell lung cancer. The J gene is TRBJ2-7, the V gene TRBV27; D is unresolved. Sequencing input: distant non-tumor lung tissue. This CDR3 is CASSDRDEQYF. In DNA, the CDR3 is TGTGCCAGCAGTGATAGGGACGAGCAGTACTTC.